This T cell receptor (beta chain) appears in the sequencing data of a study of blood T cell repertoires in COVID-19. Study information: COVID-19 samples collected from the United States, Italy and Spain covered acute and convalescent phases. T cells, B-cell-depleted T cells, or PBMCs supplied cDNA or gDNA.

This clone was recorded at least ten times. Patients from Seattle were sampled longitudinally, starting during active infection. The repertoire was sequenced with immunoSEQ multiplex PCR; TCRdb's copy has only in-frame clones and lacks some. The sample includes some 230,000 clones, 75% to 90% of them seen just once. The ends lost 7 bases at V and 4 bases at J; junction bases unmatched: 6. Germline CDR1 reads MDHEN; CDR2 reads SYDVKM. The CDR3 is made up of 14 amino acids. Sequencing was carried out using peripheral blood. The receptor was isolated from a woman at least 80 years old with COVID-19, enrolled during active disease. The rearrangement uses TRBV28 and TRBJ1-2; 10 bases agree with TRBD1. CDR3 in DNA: TGTGCCAGCACGACAGGGGGCCTGATCTATGGCTACACCTTC. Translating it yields CASTTGGLIYGYTF.